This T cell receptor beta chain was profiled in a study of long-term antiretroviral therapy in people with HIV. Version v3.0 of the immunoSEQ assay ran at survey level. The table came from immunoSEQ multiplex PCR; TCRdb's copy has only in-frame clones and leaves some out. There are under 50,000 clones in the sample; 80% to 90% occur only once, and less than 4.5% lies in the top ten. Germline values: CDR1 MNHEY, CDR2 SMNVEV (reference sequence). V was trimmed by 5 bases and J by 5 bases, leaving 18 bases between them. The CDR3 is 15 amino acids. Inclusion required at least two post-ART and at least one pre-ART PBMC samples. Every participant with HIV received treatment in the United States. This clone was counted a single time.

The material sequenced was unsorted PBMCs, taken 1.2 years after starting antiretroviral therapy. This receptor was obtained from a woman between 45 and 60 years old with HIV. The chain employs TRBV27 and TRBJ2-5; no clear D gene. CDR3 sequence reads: CASSPQSNIRETQYF. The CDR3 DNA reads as TGTGCCAGCAGTCCCCAATCGAATATCCGGGAGACCCAGTACTTC.